This TCR beta chain was observed in a study of T cells after somatic rescue of genetic block. Produced via immunoSEQ multiplex PCR; TCRdb's table is partial and in-frame only. The data contain 55,000 or so clones, 90% to 96% of them singletons. This clone showed up just once. The CDR3 is 15 residues long. The germline V gene encodes CDR1 SGHTA and CDR2 FQGNSA. V was clipped by 6 bases and J by 6 bases; unmatched bases: 9. The sequenced sample consisted of peripheral blood mononuclear cells (PBMCs). The V call is TRBV7-2, the J call TRBJ2-7; 12 bases fit TRBD2. The origin of this receptor is a child younger than two. The CDR3 DNA sequence: TGTGCCAGCAGTCTAGCGGGAGGGCAGGGGTTCGAGCAGTACTTC. This sequence encodes CASSLAGGQGFEQYF. Complete variable domain (other parts from reference TRBV7-2 and TRBJ2-7): GAGVSQSPSNKVTEKGKDVELRCDPISGHTALYWYRQSLGQGLEFLIYFQGNSAPDKSGLPSDRFSAERTGGSVSTLTIQRTQQEDSAVYLCASSLAGGQGFEQYFGPGTRLTVT.